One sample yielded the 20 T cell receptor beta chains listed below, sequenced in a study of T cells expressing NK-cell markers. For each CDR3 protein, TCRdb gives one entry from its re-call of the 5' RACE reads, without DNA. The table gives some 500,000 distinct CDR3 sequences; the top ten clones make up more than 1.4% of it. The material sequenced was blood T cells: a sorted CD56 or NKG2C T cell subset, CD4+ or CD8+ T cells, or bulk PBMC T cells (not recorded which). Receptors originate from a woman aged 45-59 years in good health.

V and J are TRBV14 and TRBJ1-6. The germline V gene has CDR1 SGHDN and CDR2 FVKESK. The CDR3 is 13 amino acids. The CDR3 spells CASSQDLQQPLHF.

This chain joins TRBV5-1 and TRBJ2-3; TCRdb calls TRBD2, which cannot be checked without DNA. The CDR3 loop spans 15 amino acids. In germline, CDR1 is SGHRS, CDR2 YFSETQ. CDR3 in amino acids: CASSFEAGGLDTQYF.

CDR3 residues: CASSQRTGALYGYTF. The chain recombines TRBV7-9 with TRBJ1-2; TCRdb returns TRBD1, unconfirmable since there is no DNA. Germline V CDR1 and CDR2: SEHNR, FQNEAQ (reference sequence). The CDR3 consists of 15 residues.

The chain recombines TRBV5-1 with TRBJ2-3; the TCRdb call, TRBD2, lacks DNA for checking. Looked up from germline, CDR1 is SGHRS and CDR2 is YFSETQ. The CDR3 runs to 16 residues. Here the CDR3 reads CASSLVTGGRADTQYF.

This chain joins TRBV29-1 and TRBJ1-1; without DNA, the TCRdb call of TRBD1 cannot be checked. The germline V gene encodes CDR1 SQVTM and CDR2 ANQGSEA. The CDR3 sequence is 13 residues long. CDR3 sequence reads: CSVVVDRGIGAFF.

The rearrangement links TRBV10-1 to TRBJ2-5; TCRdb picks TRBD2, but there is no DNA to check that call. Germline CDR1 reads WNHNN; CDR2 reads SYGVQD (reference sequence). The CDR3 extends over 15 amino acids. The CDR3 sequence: CASSDGSGPEETQYF.

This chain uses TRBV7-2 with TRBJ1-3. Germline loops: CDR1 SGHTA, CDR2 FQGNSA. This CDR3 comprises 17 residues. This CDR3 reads CASSLVGPSLSGNTIYF.

The CDR3 loop is CASSPAAPADTQYF. The chain links TRBV18 to TRBJ2-3; the TCRdb call, TRBD1, lacks DNA for checking. The CDR3 has 14 residues. The germline gives CDR1 KGHSH, CDR2 LQKENI. The variable domain in full, completed from reference TRBV18 and TRBJ2-3, reads NAGVMQNPRHLVRRRGQEARLRCSPMKGHSHVYWYRQLPEEGLKFMVYLQKENIIDESGMPKERFSAEFPKEGPSILRIQQVVRGDSAAYFCASSPAAPADTQYFGPGTRLTVL.

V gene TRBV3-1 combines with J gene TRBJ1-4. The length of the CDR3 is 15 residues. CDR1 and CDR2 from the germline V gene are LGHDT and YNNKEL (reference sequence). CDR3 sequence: CASSHWADDPEKLFF.

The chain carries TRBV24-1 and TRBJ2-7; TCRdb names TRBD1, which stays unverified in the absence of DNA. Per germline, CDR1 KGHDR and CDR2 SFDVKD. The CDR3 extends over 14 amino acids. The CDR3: CAILEYAGPGEQYF.

CDR3: CASRGTSSGNTIYF. The rearrangement joins TRBV5-1 to TRBJ1-3; TCRdb proposes TRBD1, but this gene call is untestable without DNA. This CDR3 has 14 amino acids. Germline loops: CDR1 SGHRS, CDR2 YFSETQ. Supplemented by reference TRBV5-1 and TRBJ1-3, the full variable domain reads KAGVTQTPRYLIKTRGQQVTLSCSPISGHRSVSWYQQTPGQGLQFLFEYFSETQRNKGNFPGRFSGRQFSNSRSEMNVSTLELGDSALYLCASRGTSSGNTIYFGEGSWLTVV.

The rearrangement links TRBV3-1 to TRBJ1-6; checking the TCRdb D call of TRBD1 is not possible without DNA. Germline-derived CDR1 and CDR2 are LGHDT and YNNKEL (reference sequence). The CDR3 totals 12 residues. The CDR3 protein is CASSARGVPLHF.

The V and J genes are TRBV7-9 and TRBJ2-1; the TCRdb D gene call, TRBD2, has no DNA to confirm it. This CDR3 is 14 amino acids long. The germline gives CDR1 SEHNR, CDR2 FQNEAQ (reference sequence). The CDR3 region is CASSLREKQNEQFF.

This chain's CDR3 is CASSYGLDSYEQYF. This chain connects TRBV6-6 to TRBJ2-7. The germline V gene encodes CDR1 MNHNY and CDR2 SVGAGI (reference sequence). The CDR3 sequence is 14 residues long.

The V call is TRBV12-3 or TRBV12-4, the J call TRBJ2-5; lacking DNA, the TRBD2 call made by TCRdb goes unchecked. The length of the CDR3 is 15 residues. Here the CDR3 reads CASSPALAGVETQYF.

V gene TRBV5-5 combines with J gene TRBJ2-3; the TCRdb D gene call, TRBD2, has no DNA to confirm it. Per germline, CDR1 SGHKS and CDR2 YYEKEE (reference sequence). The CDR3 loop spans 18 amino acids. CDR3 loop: CASSLVGPLARKTDTQYF.

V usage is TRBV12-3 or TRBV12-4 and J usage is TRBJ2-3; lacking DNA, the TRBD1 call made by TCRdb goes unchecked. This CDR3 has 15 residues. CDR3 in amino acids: CASSLGQGVTDTQYF.

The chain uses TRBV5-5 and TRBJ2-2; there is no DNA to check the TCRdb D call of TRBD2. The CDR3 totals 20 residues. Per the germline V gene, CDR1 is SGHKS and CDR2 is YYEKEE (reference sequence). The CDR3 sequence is CASSLLLAGGPVANTGELFF.

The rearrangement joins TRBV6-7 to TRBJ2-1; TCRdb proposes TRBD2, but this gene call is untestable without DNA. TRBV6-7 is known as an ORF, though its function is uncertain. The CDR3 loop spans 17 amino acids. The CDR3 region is CASTQASGELSYNEQFF.

This CDR3 is CSALGRANEQFF. The rearrangement uses TRBV20-1 and TRBJ2-1; TCRdb's D call of TRBD2 is untestable without DNA. Germline V gene lookup returns CDR1 DFQATT and CDR2 SNEGSKA (reference sequence). CDR3 length: 12 amino acids.